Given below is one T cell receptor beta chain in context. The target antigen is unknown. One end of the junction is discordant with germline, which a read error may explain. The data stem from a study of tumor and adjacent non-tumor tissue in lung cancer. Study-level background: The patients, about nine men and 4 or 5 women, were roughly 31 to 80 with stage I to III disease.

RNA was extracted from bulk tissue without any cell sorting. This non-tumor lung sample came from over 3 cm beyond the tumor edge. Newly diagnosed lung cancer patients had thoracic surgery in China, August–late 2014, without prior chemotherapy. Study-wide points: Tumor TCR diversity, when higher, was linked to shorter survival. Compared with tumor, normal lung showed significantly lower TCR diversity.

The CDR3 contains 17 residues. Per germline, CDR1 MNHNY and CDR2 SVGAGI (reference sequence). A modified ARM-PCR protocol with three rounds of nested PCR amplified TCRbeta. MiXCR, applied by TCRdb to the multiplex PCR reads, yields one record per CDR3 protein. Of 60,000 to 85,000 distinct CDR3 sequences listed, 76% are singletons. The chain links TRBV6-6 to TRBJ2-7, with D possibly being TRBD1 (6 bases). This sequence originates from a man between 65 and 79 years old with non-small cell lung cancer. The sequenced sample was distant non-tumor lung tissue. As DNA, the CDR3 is TGTGTCAGCGGTTATGGGTATGGACAGTACCGCAACTACGAGCAGTACTTC. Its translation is CVSGYGYGQYRNYEQYF.